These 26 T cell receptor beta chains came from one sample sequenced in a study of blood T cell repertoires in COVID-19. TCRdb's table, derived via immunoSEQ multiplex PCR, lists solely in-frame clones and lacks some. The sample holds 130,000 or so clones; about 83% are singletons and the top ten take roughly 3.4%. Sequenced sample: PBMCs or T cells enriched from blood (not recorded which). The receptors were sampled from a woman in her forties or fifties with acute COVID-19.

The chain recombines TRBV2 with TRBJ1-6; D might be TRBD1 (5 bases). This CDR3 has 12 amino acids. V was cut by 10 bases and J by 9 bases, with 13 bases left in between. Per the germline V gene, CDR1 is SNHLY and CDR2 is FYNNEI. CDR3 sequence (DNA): TGTGCCACCGGACATTCTGTTTCACCCCTCCACTTT. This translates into CATGHSVSPLHF.

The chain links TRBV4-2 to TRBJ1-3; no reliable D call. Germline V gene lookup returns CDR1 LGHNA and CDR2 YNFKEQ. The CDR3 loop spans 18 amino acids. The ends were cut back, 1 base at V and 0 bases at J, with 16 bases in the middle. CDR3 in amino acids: CASSQALRGKLSGNTIYF. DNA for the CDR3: TGTGCCAGCAGCCAAGCCCTCAGAGGGAAACTCTCTGGAAACACCATATATTTT.

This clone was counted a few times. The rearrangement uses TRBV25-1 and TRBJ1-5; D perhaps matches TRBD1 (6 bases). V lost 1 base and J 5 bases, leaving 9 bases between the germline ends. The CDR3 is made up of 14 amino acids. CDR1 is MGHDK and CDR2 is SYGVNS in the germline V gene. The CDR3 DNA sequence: TGTGCCAGCAGTGAATTGACAGGAGATCAGCCCCAGCATTTT. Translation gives CASSELTGDQPQHF.

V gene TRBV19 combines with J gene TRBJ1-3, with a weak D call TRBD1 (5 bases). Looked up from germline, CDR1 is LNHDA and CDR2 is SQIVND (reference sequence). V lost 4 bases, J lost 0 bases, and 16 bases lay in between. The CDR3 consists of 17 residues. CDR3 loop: CASSTVEAGGSGNTIYF. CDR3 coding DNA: TGTGCCAGTAGTACCGTCGAGGCCGGGGGCTCTGGAAACACCATATATTTT.

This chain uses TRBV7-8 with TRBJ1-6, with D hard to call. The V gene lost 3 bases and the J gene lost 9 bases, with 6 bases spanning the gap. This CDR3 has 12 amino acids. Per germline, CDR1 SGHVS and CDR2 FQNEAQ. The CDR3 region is CASSFSGSPLHF. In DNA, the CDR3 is TGTGCCAGCAGCTTCTCGGGTTCACCCCTCCACTTT. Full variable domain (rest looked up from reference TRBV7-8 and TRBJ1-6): GAGVSQSPRYKVAKRGQDVALRCDPISGHVSLFWYQQALGQGPEFLTYFQNEAQLDKSGLPSDRFFAERPEGSVSTLKIQRTQQEDSAVYLCASSFSGSPLHFGNGTRLTVT.

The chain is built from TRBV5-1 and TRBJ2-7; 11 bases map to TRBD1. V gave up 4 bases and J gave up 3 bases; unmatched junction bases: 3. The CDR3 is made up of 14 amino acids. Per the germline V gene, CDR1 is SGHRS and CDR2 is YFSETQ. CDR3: CASSPGTGGYEQYF. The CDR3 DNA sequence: TGCGCCAGCAGCCCGGGGACAGGGGGCTACGAGCAGTACTTC.

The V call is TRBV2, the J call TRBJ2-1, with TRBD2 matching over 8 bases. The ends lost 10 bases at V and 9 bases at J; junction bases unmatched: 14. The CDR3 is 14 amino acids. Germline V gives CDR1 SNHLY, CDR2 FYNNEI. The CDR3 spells CATTGVAGSLEQFF. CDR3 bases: TGTGCCACCACGGGAGTAGCGGGATCTCTTGAGCAGTTCTTC.

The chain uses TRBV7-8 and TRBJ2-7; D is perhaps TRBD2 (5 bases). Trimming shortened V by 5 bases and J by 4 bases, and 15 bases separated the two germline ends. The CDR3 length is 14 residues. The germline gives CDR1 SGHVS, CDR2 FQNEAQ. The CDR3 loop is CASSPRGGPYEQYF. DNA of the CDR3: TGTGCCAGCAGCCCTCGGGGTGGCCCGTACGAGCAGTACTTC.

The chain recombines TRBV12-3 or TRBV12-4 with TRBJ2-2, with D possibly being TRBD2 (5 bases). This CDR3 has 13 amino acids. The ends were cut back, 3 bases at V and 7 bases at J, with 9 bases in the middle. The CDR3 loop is CASSLKTIGELFF. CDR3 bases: TGTGCCAGCAGTTTGAAGACTATCGGGGAGCTGTTTTTT.

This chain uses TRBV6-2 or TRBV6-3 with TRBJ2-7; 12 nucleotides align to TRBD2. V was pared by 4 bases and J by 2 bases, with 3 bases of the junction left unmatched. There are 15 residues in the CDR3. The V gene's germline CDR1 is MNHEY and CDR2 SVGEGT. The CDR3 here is CASSLLAGGPYEQYF. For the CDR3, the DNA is TGTGCCAGCAGTTTACTAGCGGGAGGTCCCTACGAGCAGTACTTC.

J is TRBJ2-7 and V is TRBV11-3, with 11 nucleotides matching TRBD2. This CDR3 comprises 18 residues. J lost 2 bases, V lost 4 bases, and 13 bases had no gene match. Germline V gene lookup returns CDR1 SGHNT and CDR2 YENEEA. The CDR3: CASSSEPLLAGVTYEQYF. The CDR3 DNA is TGTGCCAGCAGCTCCGAACCCCTACTAGCGGGGGTTACCTACGAGCAGTACTTC. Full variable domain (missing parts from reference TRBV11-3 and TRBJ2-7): EAGVVQSPRYKIIEKKQPVAFWCNPISGHNTLYWYLQNLGQGPELLIRYENEEAVDDSQLPKDRFSAERLKGVDSTLKIQPAELGDSAVYLCASSSEPLLAGVTYEQYFGPGTRLTVT.

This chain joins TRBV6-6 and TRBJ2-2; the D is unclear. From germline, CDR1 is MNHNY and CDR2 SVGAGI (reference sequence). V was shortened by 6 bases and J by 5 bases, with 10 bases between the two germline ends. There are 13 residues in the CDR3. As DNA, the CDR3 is TGTGCCAGCAGGCCTACAGTGACCGGGGAGCTGTTTTTT. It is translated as CASRPTVTGELFF.

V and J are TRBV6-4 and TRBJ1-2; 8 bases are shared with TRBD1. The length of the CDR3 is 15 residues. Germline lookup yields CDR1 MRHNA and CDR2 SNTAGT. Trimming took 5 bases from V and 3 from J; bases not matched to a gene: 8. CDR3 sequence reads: CASSREGTGHYGYTF. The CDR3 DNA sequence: TGTGCCAGCAGTCGCGAGGGGACAGGTCACTATGGCTACACCTTC.

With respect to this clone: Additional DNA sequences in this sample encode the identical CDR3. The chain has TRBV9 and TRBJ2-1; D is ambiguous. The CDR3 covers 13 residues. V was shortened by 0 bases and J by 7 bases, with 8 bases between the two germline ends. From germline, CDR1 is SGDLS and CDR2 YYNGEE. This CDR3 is CASSVASGNEQFF. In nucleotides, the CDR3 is TGTGCCAGCAGCGTAGCTTCAGGAAATGAGCAGTTCTTC.

The CDR3 is CASSPTGIEQFF. The CDR3 region has the DNA TGTGCCAGCAGCCCCACAGGGATTGAGCAGTTCTTC. J is TRBJ2-1 and V is TRBV7-3, with D possibly TRBD1 on 6 matching bases. This CDR3 spans 12 amino acids. The V and J ends lost 5 bases and 9 bases respectively, with 11 bases between them. Germline lookup yields CDR1 SGHTA and CDR2 FQGTGA.

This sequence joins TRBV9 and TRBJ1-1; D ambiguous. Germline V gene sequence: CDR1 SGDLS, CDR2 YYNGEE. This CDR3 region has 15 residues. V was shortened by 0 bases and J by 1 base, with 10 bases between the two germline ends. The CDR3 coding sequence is TGTGCCAGCAGCGTAGGGGGAGGTTGGAACACTGAAGCTTTCTTT. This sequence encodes CASSVGGGWNTEAFF. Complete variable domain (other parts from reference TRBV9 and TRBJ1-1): DSGVTQTPKHLITATGQRVTLRCSPRSGDLSVYWYQQSLDQGLQFLIQYYNGEERAKGNILERFSAQQFPDLHSELNLSSLELGDSALYFCASSVGGGWNTEAFFGQGTRLTVV.

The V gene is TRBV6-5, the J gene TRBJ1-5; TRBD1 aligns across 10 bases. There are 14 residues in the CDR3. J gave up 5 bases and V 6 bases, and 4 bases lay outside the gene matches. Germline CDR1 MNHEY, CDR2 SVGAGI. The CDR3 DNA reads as TGTGCCAGCAGGGGACAGGGGTCCTATCAGCCCCAGCATTTT. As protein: CASRGQGSYQPQHF.

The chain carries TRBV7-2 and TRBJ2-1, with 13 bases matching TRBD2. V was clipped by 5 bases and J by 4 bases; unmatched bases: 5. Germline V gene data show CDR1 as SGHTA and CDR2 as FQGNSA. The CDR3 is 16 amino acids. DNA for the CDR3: TGTGCCAGCAGCATTCCACTAGCGGGAGGGTACAATGAGCAGTTCTTC. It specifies CASSIPLAGGYNEQFF. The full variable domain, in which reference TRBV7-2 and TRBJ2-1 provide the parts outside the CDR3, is GAGVSQSPSNKVTEKGKDVELRCDPISGHTALYWYRQSLGQGLEFLIYFQGNSAPDKSGLPSDRFSAERTGGSVSTLTIQRTQQEDSAVYLCASSIPLAGGYNEQFFGPGTRLTVL.

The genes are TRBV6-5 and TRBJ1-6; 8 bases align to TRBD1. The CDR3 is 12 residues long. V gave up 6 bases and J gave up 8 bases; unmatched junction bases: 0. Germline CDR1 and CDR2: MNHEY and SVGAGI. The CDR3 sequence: CASRTGDSPLHF. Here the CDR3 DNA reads TGTGCCAGCAGGACAGGGGATTCACCCCTCCACTTT.

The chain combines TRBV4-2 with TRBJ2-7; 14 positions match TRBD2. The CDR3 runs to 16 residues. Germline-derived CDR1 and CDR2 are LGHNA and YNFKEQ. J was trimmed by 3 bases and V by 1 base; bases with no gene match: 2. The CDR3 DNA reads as TGTGCCAGCAGCCAAGCTGGACTAGCGGGAGGCTACGAGCAGTACTTC. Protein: CASSQAGLAGGYEQYF.

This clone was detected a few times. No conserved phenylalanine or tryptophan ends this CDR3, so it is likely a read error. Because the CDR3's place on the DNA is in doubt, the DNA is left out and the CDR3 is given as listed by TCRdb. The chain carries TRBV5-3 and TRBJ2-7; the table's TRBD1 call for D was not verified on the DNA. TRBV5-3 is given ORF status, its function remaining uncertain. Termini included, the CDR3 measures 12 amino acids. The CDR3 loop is CARSNKPGTGFL.

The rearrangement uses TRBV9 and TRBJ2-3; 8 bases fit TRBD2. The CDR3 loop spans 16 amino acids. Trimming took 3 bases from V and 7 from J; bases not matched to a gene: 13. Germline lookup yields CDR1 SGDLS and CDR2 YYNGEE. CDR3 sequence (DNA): TGTGCCAGCAGCGCCGGGACTAGTGAGCTGGGAAATACGCAGTATTTT. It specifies CASSAGTSELGNTQYF.

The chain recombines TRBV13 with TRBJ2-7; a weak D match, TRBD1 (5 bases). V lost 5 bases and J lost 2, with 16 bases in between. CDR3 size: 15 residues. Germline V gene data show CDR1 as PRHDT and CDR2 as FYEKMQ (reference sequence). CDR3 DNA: TGTGCCAGCAGCACCCGAGAACAGGACCCCTACGAGCAGTACTTC. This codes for CASSTREQDPYEQYF.

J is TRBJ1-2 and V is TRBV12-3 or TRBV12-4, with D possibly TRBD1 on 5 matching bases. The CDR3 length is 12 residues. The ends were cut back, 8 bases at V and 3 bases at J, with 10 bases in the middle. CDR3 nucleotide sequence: TGTGCCAGCGGCGGGGGTTACTATGGCTACACCTTC. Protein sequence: CASGGGYYGYTF.

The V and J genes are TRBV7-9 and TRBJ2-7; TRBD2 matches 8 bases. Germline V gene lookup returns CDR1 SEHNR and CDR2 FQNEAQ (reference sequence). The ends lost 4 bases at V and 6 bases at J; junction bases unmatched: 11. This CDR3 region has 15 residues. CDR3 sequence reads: CASSSIAGYEGEQYF. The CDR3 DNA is TGTGCCAGCAGCTCCATAGCGGGGTATGAGGGCGAGCAGTACTTC.

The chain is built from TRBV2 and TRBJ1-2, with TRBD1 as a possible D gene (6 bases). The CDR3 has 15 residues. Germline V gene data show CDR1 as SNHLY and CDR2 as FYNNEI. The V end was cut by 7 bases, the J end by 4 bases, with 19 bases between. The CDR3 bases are TGTGCCAGCAACTCTCAAGGGGGGGGAGCCTATGGCTACACCTTC. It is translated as CASNSQGGGAYGYTF. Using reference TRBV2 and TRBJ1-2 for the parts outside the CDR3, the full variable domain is EPEVTQTPSHQVTQMGQEVILRCVPISNHLYFYWYRQILGQKVEFLVSFYNNEISEKSEIFDDQFSVERPDGSNFTLKIRSTKLEDSAMYFCASNSQGGGAYGYTFGSGTRLTVV.